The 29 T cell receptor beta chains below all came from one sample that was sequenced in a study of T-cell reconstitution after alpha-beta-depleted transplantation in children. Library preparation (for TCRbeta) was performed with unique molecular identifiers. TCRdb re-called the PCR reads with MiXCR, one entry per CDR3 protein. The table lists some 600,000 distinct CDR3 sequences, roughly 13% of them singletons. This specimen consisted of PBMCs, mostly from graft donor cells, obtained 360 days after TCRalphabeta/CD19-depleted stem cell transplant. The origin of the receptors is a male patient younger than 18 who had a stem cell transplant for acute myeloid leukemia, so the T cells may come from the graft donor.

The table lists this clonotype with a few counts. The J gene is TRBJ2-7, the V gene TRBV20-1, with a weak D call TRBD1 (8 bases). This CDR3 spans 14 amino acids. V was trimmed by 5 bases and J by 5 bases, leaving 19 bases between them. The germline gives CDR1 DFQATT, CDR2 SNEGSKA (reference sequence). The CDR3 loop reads CSARPGGQANEQYF. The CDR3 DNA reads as TGCAGTGCTCGCCCGGGGGGACAGGCTAACGAGCAGTACTTC.

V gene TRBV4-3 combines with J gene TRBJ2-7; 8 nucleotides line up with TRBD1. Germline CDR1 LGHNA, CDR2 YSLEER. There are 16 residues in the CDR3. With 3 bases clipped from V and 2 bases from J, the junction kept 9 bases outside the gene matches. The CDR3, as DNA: TGCGCCAGCAGCCACGCTTCGGGACAGGCCGCCTACGAGCAGTACTTC. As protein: CASSHASGQAAYEQYF.

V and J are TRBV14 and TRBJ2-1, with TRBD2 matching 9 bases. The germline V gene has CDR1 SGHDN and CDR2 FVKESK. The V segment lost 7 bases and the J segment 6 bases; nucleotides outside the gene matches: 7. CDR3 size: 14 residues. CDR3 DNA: TGTGCCAGCAATCACCTAGCGGGACTCAATGAGCAGTTCTTC. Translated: CASNHLAGLNEQFF. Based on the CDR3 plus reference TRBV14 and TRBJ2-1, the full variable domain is EAGVTQFPSHSVIEKGQTVTLRCDPISGHDNLYWYRRVMGKEIKFLLHFVKESKQDESGMPNNRFLAERTGGTYSTLKVQPAELEDSGVYFCASNHLAGLNEQFFGPGTRLTVL.

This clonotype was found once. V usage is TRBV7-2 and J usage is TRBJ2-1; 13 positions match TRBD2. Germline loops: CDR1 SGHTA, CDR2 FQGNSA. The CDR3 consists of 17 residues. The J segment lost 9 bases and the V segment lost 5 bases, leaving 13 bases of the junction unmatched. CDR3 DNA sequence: TGTGCCAGCAGCCCAACTAGCGGGAGGGATCGGCGTTTTGAGCAGTTCTTC. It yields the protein CASSPTSGRDRRFEQFF.

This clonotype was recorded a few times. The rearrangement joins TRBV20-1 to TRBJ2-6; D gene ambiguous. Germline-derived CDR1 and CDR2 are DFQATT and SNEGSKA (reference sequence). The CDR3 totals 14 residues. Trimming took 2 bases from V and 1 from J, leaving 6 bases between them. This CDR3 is CSARPWSGANVLTF. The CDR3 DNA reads TGCAGTGCTAGACCATGGTCTGGGGCCAACGTCCTGACTTTC.

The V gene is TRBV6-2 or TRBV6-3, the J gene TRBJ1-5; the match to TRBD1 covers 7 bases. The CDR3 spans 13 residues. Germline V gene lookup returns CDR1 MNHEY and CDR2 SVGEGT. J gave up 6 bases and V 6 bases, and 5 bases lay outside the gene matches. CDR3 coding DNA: TGTGCCAGCAGACCGGGACAGTTTCAGCCCCAGCATTTT. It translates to CASRPGQFQPQHF.

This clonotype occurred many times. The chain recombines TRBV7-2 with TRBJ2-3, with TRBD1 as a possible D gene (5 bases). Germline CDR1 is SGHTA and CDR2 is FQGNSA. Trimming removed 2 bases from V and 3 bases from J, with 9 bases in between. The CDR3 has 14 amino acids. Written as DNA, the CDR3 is TGTGCCAGCAGCTTACAGGGCGCTACAGATACGCAGTATTTT. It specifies CASSLQGATDTQYF.

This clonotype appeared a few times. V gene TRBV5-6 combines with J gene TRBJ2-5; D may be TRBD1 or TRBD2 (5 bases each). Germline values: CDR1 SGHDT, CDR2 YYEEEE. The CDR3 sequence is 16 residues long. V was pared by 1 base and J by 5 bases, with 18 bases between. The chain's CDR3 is CASSLRRQGLEETQYF. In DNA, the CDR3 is TGTGCCAGCAGCTTGAGGAGGCAGGGCCTCGAGGAGACCCAGTACTTC.

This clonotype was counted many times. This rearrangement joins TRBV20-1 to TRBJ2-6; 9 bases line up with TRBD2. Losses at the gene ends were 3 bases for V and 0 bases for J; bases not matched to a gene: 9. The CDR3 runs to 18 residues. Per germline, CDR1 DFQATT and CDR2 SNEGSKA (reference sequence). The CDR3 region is CSASPSGVAFSGANVLTF. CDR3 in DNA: TGCAGTGCTAGTCCTAGCGGGGTTGCATTCTCTGGGGCCAACGTCCTGACTTTC.

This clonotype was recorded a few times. CDR3 nucleotide sequence: TGCAGTGCTAGAGCCGCCGGGACAGGGGTCAATGAGCAGTTCTTC. Translated, it gives CSARAAGTGVNEQFF. This sequence joins TRBV20-1 and TRBJ2-1; TRBD1 matches at 10 bases. Germline V gene lookup returns CDR1 DFQATT and CDR2 SNEGSKA (reference sequence). Trimming took 1 base from V and 6 from J; bases not matched to a gene: 6. The CDR3 length is 15 residues.

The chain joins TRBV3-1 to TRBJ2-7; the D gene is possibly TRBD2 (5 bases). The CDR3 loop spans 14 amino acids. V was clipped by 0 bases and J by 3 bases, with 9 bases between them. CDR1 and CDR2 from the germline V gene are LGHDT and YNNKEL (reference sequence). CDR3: CASSQDPGIYEQYF. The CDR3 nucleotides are TGTGCCAGCAGCCAAGATCCCGGGATCTACGAGCAGTACTTC.

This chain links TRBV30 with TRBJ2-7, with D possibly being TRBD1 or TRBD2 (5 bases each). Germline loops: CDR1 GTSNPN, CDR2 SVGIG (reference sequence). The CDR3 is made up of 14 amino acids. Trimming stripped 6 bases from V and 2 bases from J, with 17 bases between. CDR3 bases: TGTGCCTGTACCGAGGGGCCCCTGCCCTACGAGCAGTACTTC. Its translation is CACTEGPLPYEQYF.

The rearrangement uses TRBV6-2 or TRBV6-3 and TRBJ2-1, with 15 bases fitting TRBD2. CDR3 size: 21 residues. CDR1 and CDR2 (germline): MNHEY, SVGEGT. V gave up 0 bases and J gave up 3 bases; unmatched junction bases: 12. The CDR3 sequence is CASSYSPGLAGGIPGYNEQFF. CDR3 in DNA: TGTGCCAGCAGTTACTCCCCGGGACTAGCGGGAGGTATTCCCGGCTACAATGAGCAGTTCTTC.

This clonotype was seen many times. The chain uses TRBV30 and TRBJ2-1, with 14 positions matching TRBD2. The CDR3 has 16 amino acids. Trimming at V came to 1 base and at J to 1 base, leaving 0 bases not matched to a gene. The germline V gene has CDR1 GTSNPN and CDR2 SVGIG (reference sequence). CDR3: CAWSGTSGRSYNEQFF. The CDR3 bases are TGTGCCTGGAGTGGGACTAGCGGGAGGTCCTACAATGAGCAGTTCTTC.

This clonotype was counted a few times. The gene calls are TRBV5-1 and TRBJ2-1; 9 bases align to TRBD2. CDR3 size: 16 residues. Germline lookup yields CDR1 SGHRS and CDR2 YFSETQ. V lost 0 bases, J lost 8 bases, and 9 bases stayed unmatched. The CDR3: CASSLVEASGTDEQFF. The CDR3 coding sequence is TGCGCCAGCAGCTTGGTGGAGGCTAGCGGGACGGATGAGCAGTTCTTC.

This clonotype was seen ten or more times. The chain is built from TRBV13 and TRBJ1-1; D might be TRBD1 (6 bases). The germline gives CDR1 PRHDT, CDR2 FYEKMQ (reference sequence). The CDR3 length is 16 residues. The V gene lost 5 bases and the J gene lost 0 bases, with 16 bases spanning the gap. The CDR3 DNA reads TGTGCCAGCAGCAAGCCGACAGGCCGGCTGAACACTGAAGCTTTCTTT. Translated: CASSKPTGRLNTEAFF. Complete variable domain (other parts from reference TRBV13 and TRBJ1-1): AAGVIQSPRHLIKEKRETATLKCYPIPRHDTVYWYQQGPGQDPQFLISFYEKMQSDKGSIPDRFSAQQFSDYHSELNMSSLELGDSALYFCASSKPTGRLNTEAFFGQGTRLTVV.

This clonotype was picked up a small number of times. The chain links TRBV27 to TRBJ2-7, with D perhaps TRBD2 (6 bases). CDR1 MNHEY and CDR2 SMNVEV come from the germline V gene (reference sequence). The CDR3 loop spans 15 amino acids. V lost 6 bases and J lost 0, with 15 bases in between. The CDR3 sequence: CASSQTGGSSYEQYF. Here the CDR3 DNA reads TGTGCCAGCAGCCAAACTGGGGGGAGCTCCTACGAGCAGTACTTC.

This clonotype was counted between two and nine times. The CDR3 reads CASSVGSGAGEGTQYF. DNA for the CDR3: TGTGCCAGCAGCGTAGGAAGTGGAGCGGGAGAAGGTACGCAGTATTTT. This sequence joins TRBV9 and TRBJ2-3; 8 positions agree with TRBD2. This CDR3 is 16 amino acids long. The V gene end was trimmed by 0 bases and the J gene end by 8 bases; junction bases not matched to a gene: 11. The V gene's germline CDR1 is SGDLS and CDR2 YYNGEE.

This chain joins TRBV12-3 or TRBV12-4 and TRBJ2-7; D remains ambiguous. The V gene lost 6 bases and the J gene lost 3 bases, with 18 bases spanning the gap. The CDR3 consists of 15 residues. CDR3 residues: CASSQSVTPFYEQYF. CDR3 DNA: TGTGCCAGCAGCCAGAGCGTCACACCCTTCTACGAGCAGTACTTC.

In DNA form, the CDR3 reads TGCAGCGTTGTTCCCCCCACGGGTCGGGGGACCTACGAGCAGTACTTC. Amino acids: CSVVPPTGRGTYEQYF. The chain joins TRBV29-1 to TRBJ2-7, with TRBD2 as a possible D gene (6 bases). The CDR3 runs to 16 residues. Trimming stripped 4 bases from V and 2 bases from J, with 21 bases between. Germline V gives CDR1 SQVTM, CDR2 ANQGSEA.

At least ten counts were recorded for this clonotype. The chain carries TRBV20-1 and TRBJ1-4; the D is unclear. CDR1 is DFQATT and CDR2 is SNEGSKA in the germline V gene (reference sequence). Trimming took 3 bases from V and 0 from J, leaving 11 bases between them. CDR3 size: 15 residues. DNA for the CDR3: TGCAGTGCTAGGGAGAGCGCCGCAACTAATGAAAAACTGTTTTTT. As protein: CSARESAATNEKLFF.

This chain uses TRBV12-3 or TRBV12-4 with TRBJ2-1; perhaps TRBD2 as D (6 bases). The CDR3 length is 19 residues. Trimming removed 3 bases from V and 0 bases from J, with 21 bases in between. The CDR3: CASSFASGLARFSYNEQFF. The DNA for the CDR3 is TGTGCCAGCAGTTTCGCCTCCGGCCTAGCGAGATTCTCCTACAATGAGCAGTTCTTC.

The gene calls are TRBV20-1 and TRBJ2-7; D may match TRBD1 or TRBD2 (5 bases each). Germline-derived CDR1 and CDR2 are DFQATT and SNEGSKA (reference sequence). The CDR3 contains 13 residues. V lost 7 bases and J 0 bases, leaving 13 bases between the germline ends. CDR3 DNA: TGCAGTGGAACTCGGGACCCCTCCTACGAGCAGTACTTC. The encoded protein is CSGTRDPSYEQYF.

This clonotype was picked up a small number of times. CDR3 in DNA: TGTGCCAGCAGCTTTATAAGGTGGCTCCCCGAAGATACGCAGTATTTT. It yields the protein CASSFIRWLPEDTQYF. V usage is TRBV5-5 and J usage is TRBJ2-3; D is unresolved. CDR1 SGHKS and CDR2 YYEKEE come from the germline V gene (reference sequence). The CDR3 has 16 residues. V lost 2 bases and J 5 bases, leaving 18 bases between the germline ends.

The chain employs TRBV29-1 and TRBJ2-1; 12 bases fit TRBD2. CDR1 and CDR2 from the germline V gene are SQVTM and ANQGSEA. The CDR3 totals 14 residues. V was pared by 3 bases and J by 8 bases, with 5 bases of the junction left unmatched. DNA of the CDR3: TGCAGCGTTGACGAGACTAGCGGGGGATATGAGCAGTTCTTC. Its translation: CSVDETSGGYEQFF.

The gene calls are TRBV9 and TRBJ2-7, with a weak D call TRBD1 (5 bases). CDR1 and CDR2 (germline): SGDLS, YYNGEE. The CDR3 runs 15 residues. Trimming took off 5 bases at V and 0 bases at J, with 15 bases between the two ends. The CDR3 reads CASSPTGKSSYEQYF. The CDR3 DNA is TGTGCCAGCAGTCCCACAGGAAAGAGCTCCTACGAGCAGTACTTC.

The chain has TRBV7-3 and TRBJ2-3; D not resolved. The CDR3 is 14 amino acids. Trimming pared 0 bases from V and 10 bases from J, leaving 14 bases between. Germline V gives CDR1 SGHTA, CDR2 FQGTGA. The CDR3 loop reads CASSLTGSGHAQYF. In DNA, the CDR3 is TGTGCCAGCAGCTTAACAGGGTCCGGGCATGCGCAGTATTTT.

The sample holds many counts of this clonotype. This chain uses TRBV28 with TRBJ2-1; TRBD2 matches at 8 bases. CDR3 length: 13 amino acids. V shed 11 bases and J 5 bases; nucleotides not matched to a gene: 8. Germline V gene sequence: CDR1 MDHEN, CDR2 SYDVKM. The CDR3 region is CAWRPGGNNEQFF. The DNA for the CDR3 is TGTGCCTGGCGGCCGGGAGGGAACAATGAGCAGTTCTTC.

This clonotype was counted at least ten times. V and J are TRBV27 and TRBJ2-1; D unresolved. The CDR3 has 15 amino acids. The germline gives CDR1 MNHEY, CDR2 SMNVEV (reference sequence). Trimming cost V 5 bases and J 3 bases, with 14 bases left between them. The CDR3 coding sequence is TGTGCCAGCAGTCCTCGAGCTCACGGCTACAATGAGCAGTTCTTC. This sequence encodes CASSPRAHGYNEQFF.